This TCR beta chain comes out of a study of early T cells in non-severe SARS-CoV-2 infection. Using its own MiXCR run on the 5' RACE reads, TCRdb lists one record per CDR3 protein. This sample yields roughly 90,000 distinct CDR3 sequences, of which around 15% are seen a single time; roughly 6% belongs to the top ten. V shed 4 bases and J shed 5 bases, with 14 bases lying between them. Per the germline V gene, CDR1 is MNHNS and CDR2 is SASEGT. This CDR3 has 14 amino acids. Sequencing used whole blood. The rearrangement links TRBV6-1 to TRBJ1-1, with D tentatively TRBD1 (5 bases). This clonotype was sampled from an adult who was a healthcare worker with PCR-confirmed SARS-CoV-2 infection or an uninfected control (not recorded which). DNA for the CDR3: TGTGCCAGCAGTGTCAGGGAGTCAATGACTGAAGCTTTCTTT. Protein sequence: CASSVRESMTEAFF.